The 11 T cell receptor beta chains below were found in one sample sequenced in a study of radiation and T cells in renal cell carcinoma. Specified time point: blood 2 weeks post-SBRT. Treatment described: 15 Gy SBRT to primary tumor, nephrectomy 4 weeks later. TCRdb's table, derived via immunoSEQ multiplex PCR, lists solely in-frame clones and lacks some. The sample carries about 130,000 clones, over 75% recorded once. Sequenced here: blood, sampled from a patient whose treatment included radiotherapy and nephrectomy. These receptors were obtained from a man over 45 with renal cell carcinoma.

The table lists this clone with a count of one. The chain employs TRBV6-5 and TRBJ1-1; D unclear. Trimming left V 6 bases short and J 1 base short, with 15 bases between. The CDR3 loop spans 15 amino acids. From germline, CDR1 is MNHEY and CDR2 SVGAGI. Here the CDR3 reads CASRPAGVRNTEAFF. The DNA for the CDR3 is TGTGCCAGCAGACCCGCAGGAGTGAGGAACACTGAAGCTTTCTTT.

This clone has just a few counts. The chain carries TRBV18 and TRBJ2-1; 9 nucleotides align to TRBD2. CDR1 is KGHSH and CDR2 is LQKENI in the germline V gene. With V trimmed by 5 bases and J by 6 bases, 5 bases remained unmatched. CDR3 length: 14 amino acids. CDR3 DNA: TGTGCCAGCTCATCACTTAGCGGGAGCAATGAGCAGTTCTTC. It codes for CASSSLSGSNEQFF.

The V and J genes are TRBV4-1 and TRBJ2-1; possibly TRBD2 for D (5 bases). The CDR3 has 15 amino acids. Per germline, CDR1 MGHRA and CDR2 YSYEKL. V was cut by 1 base and J by 6 bases, with 13 bases left in between. The CDR3 DNA is TGCGCCAGCAGCCAAGGTGTAGCGAACATCAATGAGCAGTTCTTC. Translated, it gives CASSQGVANINEQFF.

The V and J genes are TRBV2 and TRBJ2-7, with a possible D match to TRBD2 (5 bases). The CDR3 sequence is 14 residues long. The V end lost 6 bases, the J end lost 5 bases, and 17 bases lay between the germline ends. Germline V gene sequence: CDR1 SNHLY, CDR2 FYNNEI. CDR3 loop: CASSEPNTGNEQYF. DNA of the CDR3: TGTGCCAGCAGCGAGCCAAATACCGGGAACGAGCAGTACTTC.

The V gene is TRBV28, the J gene TRBJ2-6; TRBD1 aligns across 10 bases. Germline-derived CDR1 and CDR2 are MDHEN and SYDVKM. With 2 bases clipped from V and 1 base from J, the junction kept 2 bases outside the gene matches. The CDR3 covers 17 residues. The CDR3 reads CASSLKDRGSGANVLTF. CDR3 coding DNA: TGTGCCAGCAGTTTAAAGGACAGGGGGTCTGGGGCCAACGTCCTGACTTTC. The complete variable domain, with remaining parts taken from reference TRBV28 and TRBJ2-6, reads DVKVTQSSRYLVKRTGEKVFLECVQDMDHENMFWYRQDPGLGLRLIYFSYDVKMKEKGDIPEGYSVSREKKERFSLILESASTNQTSMYLCASSLKDRGSGANVLTFGAGSRLTVL.

The genes are TRBV28 and TRBJ1-1; TRBD1 might be the D (5 bases). V was pared by 4 bases and J by 0 bases, with 21 bases between. Per the germline V gene, CDR1 is MDHEN and CDR2 is SYDVKM. This CDR3 region has 18 residues. The CDR3 coding sequence is TGTGCCAGCAGTTCCCCGGGGCGGTCGGGCAATGTGAACACTGAAGCTTTCTTT. It specifies CASSSPGRSGNVNTEAFF.

The count of this clone is one. The chain couples TRBV4-1 to TRBJ2-3; perhaps TRBD1 as D (6 bases). Germline values: CDR1 MGHRA, CDR2 YSYEKL. V dropped 0 bases and J dropped 0 bases, with 10 bases sitting between them. The CDR3 length is 16 residues. The CDR3 coding sequence is TGCGCCAGCAGCCAAGACCTGGGGGCGAGCACAGATACGCAGTATTTT. Protein: CASSQDLGASTDTQYF.

This sequence joins TRBV7-4 and TRBJ1-4; D not certain. CDR3 length: 14 residues. Germline V gene data show CDR1 as SGHVT and CDR2 as SQSDAQ. Trimming stripped 4 bases from V and 0 bases from J, with 6 bases between. The chain's CDR3 is CASSWTATNEKLFF. CDR3 sequence (DNA): TGTGCCAGCAGCTGGACTGCAACTAATGAAAAACTGTTTTTT.

The chain uses TRBV30 and TRBJ2-1; D is perhaps TRBD1 or TRBD2 (5 bases each). V lost 0 bases and J lost 10, with 10 bases in between. The CDR3 covers 12 residues. The germline CDR1 and CDR2 sequences are GTSNPN and SVGIG (reference sequence). The CDR3 here is CAWSVGDREQFF. CDR3 nucleotides: TGTGCCTGGAGTGTCGGGGACCGGGAGCAGTTCTTC.

As for this clone: The junction differs from germline at one of its ends, possibly a read error. The rearrangement uses TRBV28 and TRBJ2-7, with D perhaps assigned TRBD1 or TRBD2 (7 bases each). The CDR3 covers 11 residues. In germline, CDR1 is MDHEN, CDR2 SYDVKM. The CDR3 protein is CASVRGGEWCF. The CDR3 DNA reads as TGTGCCAGCGTCAGGGGGGGGGAATGGTGCTTC.

The V and J genes are TRBV28 and TRBJ1-5, with D possibly being TRBD1 (6 bases). This CDR3 contains 14 residues. Germline V gives CDR1 MDHEN, CDR2 SYDVKM. This CDR3 reads CAMGFRGVGQPQHF. In nucleotides, the CDR3 is TGTGCGATGGGCTTTAGGGGGGTCGGTCAGCCCCAGCATTTT. Full variable domain (outside the CDR3, taken from reference TRBV28 and TRBJ1-5): DVKVTQSSRYLVKRTGEKVFLECVQDMDHENMFWYRQDPGLGLRLIYFSYDVKMKEKGDIPEGYSVSREKKERFSLILESASTNQTSMYLCAMGFRGVGQPQHFGDGTRLSIL.